Listed here are 20 T cell receptor beta chains from one sample, sequenced in a study of T-cell reconstitution after alpha-beta-depleted transplantation in children. Preparation of the TCRbeta library was carried out with unique molecular identifiers. TCRdb called the PCR reads again in MiXCR, with one record for every CDR3 protein. The data hold roughly 98,000 distinct CDR3 sequences, with around 15% observed a single time. The sequencing here drew on PBMCs, mostly from graft donor cells, taken 180 days after TCRalphabeta/CD19-depleted stem cell transplant. These receptors came from a male patient between 2 and 15 years old who had a stem cell transplant for acute lymphoblastic leukemia, so the T cells may come from the graft donor.

This clonotype was counted only a few times. The CDR3 protein is CAMGTPDTEAFF. CDR3 sequence (DNA): TGTGCCATGGGGACTCCTGACACTGAAGCTTTCTTT. The chain recombines TRBV10-3 with TRBJ1-1, with a tentative D call TRBD1 (5 bases). Germline V lookup: CDR1 ENHRY, CDR2 SYGVKD. The CDR3 length is 12 residues. Trimming stripped 9 bases from V and 3 bases from J, with 11 bases between.

This clonotype was counted a few times. CDR3 in amino acids: CSARDGGAAEQFF. The CDR3 DNA follows: TGCAGTGCTAGAGACGGGGGGGCCGCTGAGCAGTTCTTC. This chain uses TRBV20-1 with TRBJ2-1, with 8 positions matching TRBD2. This CDR3 has 13 amino acids. Germline values: CDR1 DFQATT, CDR2 SNEGSKA (reference sequence). The ends lost 0 bases at V and 9 bases at J; junction bases unmatched: 4.

Only a few counts were recorded for this clonotype. The chain combines TRBV12-3 or TRBV12-4 with TRBJ2-1; D possibly corresponds to TRBD2 (5 bases). The length of the CDR3 is 15 residues. V was trimmed by 7 bases and J by 4 bases, leaving 17 bases between them. CDR3 sequence reads: CASTTYRDLYNEQFF. CDR3 DNA: TGTGCCAGCACCACATACCGGGATCTATACAATGAGCAGTTCTTC.

This clonotype has ten or more counts. CDR3 protein: CASSLDTGLALDEQFF. CDR3 DNA: TGCGCCAGCAGCTTGGACACGGGACTAGCGTTAGATGAGCAGTTCTTC. The chain has TRBV5-1 and TRBJ2-1; 10 positions agree with TRBD2. This CDR3 contains 16 residues. Germline assignment: CDR1 SGHRS and CDR2 YFSETQ. The ends lost 0 bases at V and 8 bases at J; junction bases unmatched: 8. Full variable domain (outside the CDR3, taken from reference TRBV5-1 and TRBJ2-1): KAGVTQTPRYLIKTRGQQVTLSCSPISGHRSVSWYQQTPGQGLQFLFEYFSETQRNKGNFPGRFSGRQFSNSRSEMNVSTLELGDSALYLCASSLDTGLALDEQFFGPGTRLTVL.

The rearrangement joins TRBV6-1 to TRBJ1-5; D is ambiguous. Germline CDR1 reads MNHNS; CDR2 reads SASEGT. The CDR3 totals 12 residues. V was clipped by 6 bases and J by 1 base, with 4 bases between them. The CDR3 reads CASRGSNQPQHF. The CDR3 DNA reads as TGTGCCAGCAGGGGAAGCAATCAGCCCCAGCATTTT.

The genes are TRBV7-6 and TRBJ1-2, with D perhaps TRBD1 (6 bases). Germline assignment: CDR1 SGHVS and CDR2 FNYEAQ. The CDR3 covers 15 residues. Trimming took 5 bases from V and 0 from J, leaving 13 bases between them. CDR3 nucleotide sequence: TGTGCCAGCAGCCCACAGGGAATAGCTAACTATGGCTACACCTTC. As protein: CASSPQGIANYGYTF. Full variable domain (rest looked up from reference TRBV7-6 and TRBJ1-2): GAGVSQSPRYKVTKRGQDVALRCDPISGHVSLYWYRQALGQGPEFLTYFNYEAQQDKSGLPNDRFSAERPEGSISTLTIQRTEQRDSAMYRCASSPQGIANYGYTFGSGTRLTVV.

This clonotype was recorded at least ten times. The chain couples TRBV5-6 to TRBJ2-7; D not resolved. The CDR3 spans 14 residues. Germline assignment: CDR1 SGHDT and CDR2 YYEEEE. With 4 bases removed from V and 3 bases from J, the gap between germline ends came to 14 bases. This chain's CDR3 is CASSPTIGRYEQYF. As DNA, the CDR3 is TGTGCCAGCAGCCCCACTATAGGGCGCTACGAGCAGTACTTC. The complete variable domain, with remaining parts taken from reference TRBV5-6 and TRBJ2-7, reads DAGVTQSPTHLIKTRGQQVTLRCSPKSGHDTVSWYQQALGQGPQFIFQYYEEEERQRGNFPDRFSGHQFPNYSSELNVNALLLGDSALYLCASSPTIGRYEQYFGPGTRLTVT.

This clonotype was detected ten times or more. The V call is TRBV20-1, the J call TRBJ2-5, with 7 bases aligning to TRBD2. The CDR3 has 12 amino acids. The germline V gene encodes CDR1 DFQATT and CDR2 SNEGSKA (reference sequence). Trimming took 3 bases from V and 4 from J; bases not matched to a gene: 2. The CDR3: CSARRGRETQYF. CDR3 bases: TGCAGTGCTAGGCGGGGGAGAGAGACCCAGTACTTC.

The rearrangement links TRBV19 to TRBJ1-1; D call uncertain. V dropped 6 bases and J dropped 1 base, with 12 bases sitting between them. Per germline, CDR1 LNHDA and CDR2 SQIVND (reference sequence). CDR3 length equals 14 residues. In nucleotides, the CDR3 is TGTGCCAGTAGCCGAGGGCAGGCGAACACTGAAGCTTTCTTT. Encoded protein: CASSRGQANTEAFF.

This clonotype has just a few counts. The genes are TRBV3-1 and TRBJ1-2, with 7 positions matching TRBD1. Germline values: CDR1 LGHDT, CDR2 YNNKEL (reference sequence). V lost 4 bases to trimming and J lost 6 bases; unmatched junction nucleotides: 8. The CDR3 contains 14 residues. CDR3 nucleotide sequence: TGTGCCAGCAGCCTAATGACAGGGTACGATGGCTACACCTTC. Translated: CASSLMTGYDGYTF.

This chain connects TRBV7-2 to TRBJ2-7; unclear D gene. The germline gives CDR1 SGHTA, CDR2 FQGNSA. The CDR3 has 13 residues. V shed 4 bases and J shed 0 bases, with 7 bases lying between them. CDR3 in DNA: TGTGCCAGCAGCTCTGAGCTCTCCTACGAGCAGTACTTC. This codes for CASSSELSYEQYF.

The rearrangement links TRBV7-8 to TRBJ2-7, with TRBD1 matching over 8 bases. This CDR3 region has 19 residues. The junction had 19 bases not matched to a gene; V was cut back by 2 bases and J by 4 bases. The V gene's germline CDR1 is SGHVS and CDR2 FQNEAQ. The CDR3 region has the DNA TGTGCCAGCAGCTTACGGGGACGCCTAGGGACAGGTGGGGTATACGAGCAGTACTTC. This encodes CASSLRGRLGTGGVYEQYF.

This clonotype was seen only a few times. The chain carries TRBV5-1 and TRBJ1-2, with 9 bases matching TRBD1. This CDR3 spans 17 amino acids. Germline V gives CDR1 SGHRS, CDR2 YFSETQ. Trimming cost V 0 bases and J 4 bases; bases outside gene matches: 10. The CDR3 bases are TGCGCCAGCAGCTTGGCCTTACGGGACAGGGAAACCTATGGCTACACCTTC. Protein sequence: CASSLALRDRETYGYTF. Drawing the rest from reference TRBV5-1 and TRBJ1-2, the complete variable domain is KAGVTQTPRYLIKTRGQQVTLSCSPISGHRSVSWYQQTPGQGLQFLFEYFSETQRNKGNFPGRFSGRQFSNSRSEMNVSTLELGDSALYLCASSLALRDRETYGYTFGSGTRLTVV.

This clonotype was counted a few times. V usage is TRBV27 and J usage is TRBJ2-3; the D is unclear. This CDR3 has 12 residues. Trimming took 2 bases from V and 4 from J, leaving 4 bases between them. The V gene's germline CDR1 is MNHEY and CDR2 SMNVEV (reference sequence). CDR3 loop: CASSLVADTQYF. In DNA, the CDR3 is TGTGCCAGCAGTTTAGTAGCAGATACGCAGTATTTT.

This clonotype was observed a handful of times. In DNA form, the CDR3 reads TGCGCCAGCAGCCCCGGACTGTCGAGCTCTGGAAACACCATATATTTT. Its translation: CASSPGLSSSGNTIYF. The gene calls are TRBV5-1 and TRBJ1-3; no firm D call. Trimming removed 4 bases from V and 0 bases from J, with 14 bases in between. The CDR3 is 16 residues long. Germline CDR1 and CDR2: SGHRS and YFSETQ.

Note on this clonotype: Relative to the germline gene, one junction end is altered; a read error may explain this. The chain joins TRBV28 to TRBJ1-6, with D possibly being TRBD1 (5 bases). CDR3 length equals 13 residues. The germline V gene has CDR1 MDHEN and CDR2 SYDVKM. The CDR3 here is CASRGDGNAPLHF. DNA for the CDR3: TGTGCCAGCAGGGGGGACGGTAATGCACCCCTCCACTTT.

The sample holds a few counts of this clonotype. This sequence joins TRBV20-1 and TRBJ2-5; 8 bases agree with TRBD2. Germline V gene sequence: CDR1 DFQATT, CDR2 SNEGSKA (reference sequence). The CDR3 runs 14 residues. The V segment lost 2 bases and the J segment 5 bases; nucleotides outside the gene matches: 7. CDR3 bases: TGCAGTGCTAGACATAGCGGGGTCGGGGAGACCCAGTACTTC. Translation: CSARHSGVGETQYF.

This sequence joins TRBV11-2 and TRBJ1-6; a possible D gene is TRBD1 (6 bases). Trimming cost V 3 bases and J 8 bases, with 11 bases left between them. Germline V gene data show CDR1 as SGHAT and CDR2 as FQNNGV. This CDR3 has 14 amino acids. The CDR3 DNA is TGTGCCAGCAGCTTTGCGGAGGGGGATTCACCCCTCCACTTT. Translated, it gives CASSFAEGDSPLHF.

This clonotype was seen more than once but under ten times. The chain has TRBV10-3 and TRBJ2-3, with 10 bases matching TRBD1. CDR1 and CDR2 from the germline V gene are ENHRY and SYGVKD. The V gene end was trimmed by 11 bases and the J gene end by 3 bases; junction bases not matched to a gene: 14. The CDR3 totals 16 residues. For the CDR3, the DNA is TGTGCCGCAAACCCGGGACAGGGGAAGACTACAGATACGCAGTATTTT. Translation: CAANPGQGKTTDTQYF.

This chain connects TRBV4-1 to TRBJ1-2, with D unclear. The CDR3 runs to 17 residues. CDR1 is MGHRA and CDR2 is YSYEKL in the germline V gene. V gave up 0 bases and J gave up 3 bases, with 17 bases separating them. In DNA form, the CDR3 reads TGCGCCAGCAGCCAAGATATAGGAGTTTCGGGCCACTATGGCTACACCTTC. Translated, it gives CASSQDIGVSGHYGYTF.